The 26 T cell receptor beta chains reported below all come from one sample, sequenced in a study of neurological immune-mediated disorders. Using its own MiXCR run on the 5' RACE reads, TCRdb lists one record per CDR3 protein. The sample contains tens of thousands of distinct CDR3 sequences, 9.5% to 13% of which appear only once. The sequenced sample was CD4+ T cells from blood. These receptors all come from a woman in her twenties or thirties with HTLV-1-associated myelopathy (HAM/TSP).

With respect to this clonotype: The DNA is omitted, as the CDR3 cannot be located on it reliably, and the CDR3 follows TCRdb's listing. The CDR3 here is CSARGVAGYEQYFGRPNTGELFF. The V gene is TRBV20-1, the J gene TRBJ2-2; the table's D call, TRBD1, has no DNA check behind it. CDR1 and CDR2 (germline): DFQATT, SNEGSKA (reference sequence). The CDR3 comprises 23 residues, both ends counted.

The sample holds many counts of this clonotype. The rearrangement joins TRBV7-2 to TRBJ2-1, with a weak D call TRBD2 (7 bases). V was pared by 5 bases and J by 9 bases, with 20 bases between. Germline CDR1 SGHTA, CDR2 FQGNSA. The CDR3 is made up of 15 amino acids. This CDR3 reads CASSEKGGREGEQFF. CDR3 sequence (DNA): TGTGCCAGCAGCGAAAAGGGGGGCAGGGAGGGTGAGCAGTTCTTC.

This clonotype was recorded many times. The V and J genes are TRBV5-1 and TRBJ1-5; TRBD1 might be the D (5 bases). Trimming pared 4 bases from V and 7 bases from J, leaving 18 bases between. Germline-derived CDR1 and CDR2 are SGHRS and YFSETQ. This CDR3 region has 15 residues. The CDR3 reads CASSATGDPGQPQHF. CDR3 bases: TGCGCCAGCAGCGCAACGGGGGACCCGGGGCAGCCCCAGCATTTT.

The table lists this clonotype with many counts. This chain connects TRBV5-1 to TRBJ2-5, with D unresolved. From germline, CDR1 is SGHRS and CDR2 YFSETQ. With 4 bases removed from V and 0 bases from J, the gap between germline ends came to 7 bases. The CDR3 is made up of 13 amino acids. The chain's CDR3 is CASSPLNQETQYF. In nucleotides, the CDR3 is TGCGCCAGCAGCCCCCTAAACCAAGAGACCCAGTACTTC.

This clonotype is deemed medium-sized. The chain has TRBV29-1 and TRBJ1-2; D uncertain. The CDR3 spans 11 residues. V was shortened by 2 bases and J by 8 bases, with 9 bases between the two germline ends. The germline V gene has CDR1 SQVTM and CDR2 ANQGSEA. CDR3 DNA: TGCAGCGTTGAATCGGGGAACGGCTACACCTTC. Its protein is CSVESGNGYTF.

This clonotype came up many times. The chain combines TRBV20-1 with TRBJ1-1; D not certain. CDR1 is DFQATT, CDR2 SNEGSKA, per germline (reference sequence). The germline V and J ends were trimmed by 3 bases and 6 bases, with 11 bases remaining between them. CDR3 length: 12 amino acids. The CDR3: CSASLGNAEAFF. CDR3 DNA: TGCAGTGCTAGTCTGGGCAACGCTGAAGCTTTCTTT.

This clonotype was found many times. V usage is TRBV20-1 and J usage is TRBJ1-2; no reliable D call. CDR1 and CDR2 from the germline V gene are DFQATT and SNEGSKA (reference sequence). Trimming removed 6 bases from V and 2 bases from J, with 22 bases in between. The CDR3 runs 16 residues. The CDR3 reads CSATGDTRHVNYGYTF. DNA for the CDR3: TGCAGTGCCACCGGAGACACCCGGCACGTGAACTATGGCTACACCTTC.

This clonotype was seen more than once but under ten times. The junction differs from germline at one of its ends, possibly a read error. The V and J genes are TRBV27 and TRBJ2-1; D may be TRBD2 (6 bases). CDR3 length: 13 amino acids. Germline CDR1 MNHEY, CDR2 SMNVEV (reference sequence). The chain's CDR3 is CTSPRDSRNEQFF. CDR3 DNA sequence: TGCACCAGCCCTCGGGACTCCCGAAATGAGCAGTTCTTC.

With respect to this clonotype: A junction end diverges from the germline sequence, so it may reflect a read error. The V call is TRBV6-6, the J call TRBJ1-1; no definite D call. Germline values: CDR1 MNHNY, CDR2 SVGAGI (reference sequence). The CDR3 is 14 amino acids. The DNA for the CDR3 is TGTGCCAACACCCTATATCCCATAACCACTGACGCTTTCTTT. As protein: CANTLYPITTDAFF.

In this sample, this clonotype turned up many times. The chain employs TRBV20-1 and TRBJ2-1, with TRBD2 identical over 11 bases. The CDR3 spans 16 residues. The J segment lost 0 bases and the V segment lost 3 bases, leaving 4 bases of the junction unmatched. Germline V gene data show CDR1 as DFQATT and CDR2 as SNEGSKA (reference sequence). As DNA, the CDR3 is TGCAGTGCTAGTCGACTAGCGGGGAGCTCCTACAATGAGCAGTTCTTC. This sequence encodes CSASRLAGSSYNEQFF.

This clonotype was counted many times. The rearrangement uses TRBV12-3 or TRBV12-4 and TRBJ2-7; the match to TRBD2 covers 11 bases. The CDR3 spans 13 residues. V trimming: 3 bases; J trimming: 6 bases; junction bases outside the gene matches: 1. The CDR3 is CASSFLAGGEQYF. The CDR3 DNA sequence: TGTGCCAGCAGTTTTCTAGCGGGGGGCGAGCAGTACTTC.

This clonotype was seen at least ten times. The V gene is TRBV3-1, the J gene TRBJ2-2; 8 nucleotides align to TRBD1. Germline V gene lookup returns CDR1 LGHDT and CDR2 YNNKEL (reference sequence). The CDR3 loop spans 16 amino acids. V shed 3 bases, J shed 4 bases, and the junction held 7 bases outside the gene matches. The CDR3 sequence: CASSHRRTGSTGELFF. DNA of the CDR3: TGTGCCAGCAGCCACCGAAGGACAGGGAGCACCGGGGAGCTGTTTTTT. Variable domain in full (rest from reference TRBV3-1 and TRBJ2-2): DTAVSQTPKYLVTQMGNDKSIKCEQNLGHDTMYWYKQDSKKFLKIMFSYNNKELIINETVPNRFSPKSPDKAHLNLHINSLELGDSAVYFCASSHRRTGSTGELFFGEGSRLTVL.

Many counts were recorded for this clonotype. The rearrangement joins TRBV10-2 to TRBJ2-7; TRBD1 matches at 10 bases. V dropped 3 bases and J dropped 2; count of bases not matched to a gene: 4. Per the germline V gene, CDR1 is WSHSY and CDR2 is SAAADI. The CDR3 totals 15 residues. CDR3 sequence: CASSDPGTGAYEQYF. Written as DNA, the CDR3 is TGCGCCAGCAGTGACCCCGGGACAGGGGCCTACGAGCAGTACTTC.

There are many counts of this clonotype. CDR3 protein: CASSNGGARTEAFF. DNA for the CDR3: TGTGCCAGCAGCAACGGGGGGGCGCGTACTGAAGCTTTCTTT. This sequence joins TRBV2 and TRBJ1-1; possible D gene TRBD1, 6 bases. The CDR3 is 14 residues long. The V end was cut by 6 bases, the J end by 5 bases, with 16 bases between. Germline V gene sequence: CDR1 SNHLY, CDR2 FYNNEI.

This clonotype was observed at least ten times. The rearrangement uses TRBV3-1 and TRBJ2-5; unclear D gene. The CDR3 contains 14 residues. Trimming took 1 base from V and 1 from J, leaving 7 bases between them. Germline V lookup: CDR1 LGHDT, CDR2 YNNKEL (reference sequence). CDR3 DNA: TGTGCCAGCAGCCAAGGAAAATCCCAAGAGACCCAGTACTTC. Translated, it gives CASSQGKSQETQYF.

This clonotype was observed at least ten times. The V gene is TRBV20-1, the J gene TRBJ2-3, with D perhaps matching TRBD1 (6 bases). The CDR3 sequence is 13 residues long. CDR1 is DFQATT and CDR2 is SNEGSKA in the germline V gene (reference sequence). Trimming removed 5 bases at V and 4 bases at J, with 13 bases between. The CDR3 sequence: CSASQGRPDTQYF. CDR3 nucleotide sequence: TGCAGTGCTTCACAGGGTAGGCCAGATACGCAGTATTTT.

Ten or more counts support this clonotype. V usage is TRBV15 and J usage is TRBJ1-5, with unresolved D. CDR1 is LNHNV, CDR2 YYDKDF, per germline (reference sequence). The CDR3 runs to 18 residues. V lost 0 bases and J 0 bases, leaving 15 bases between the germline ends. The CDR3 loop reads CATSRDRRSPYSNQPQHF. CDR3 sequence (DNA): TGTGCCACCAGCAGAGATCGGCGGAGCCCTTATAGCAATCAGCCCCAGCATTTT. Looking up the rest from reference TRBV15 and TRBJ1-5 gives the full variable domain: DAMVIQNPRYQVTQFGKPVTLSCSQTLNHNVMYWYQQKSSQAPKLLFHYYDKDFNNEADTPDNFQSRRPNTSFCFLDIRSPGLGDTAMYLCATSRDRRSPYSNQPQHFGDGTRLSIL.

In this sample, this clonotype turned up many times. This chain joins TRBV7-9 and TRBJ2-3; D may correspond to TRBD1 or TRBD2 (6 bases each). Germline V gene data show CDR1 as SEHNR and CDR2 as FQNEAQ (reference sequence). This CDR3 contains 17 residues. Trimming shortened V by 4 bases and J by 3 bases, and 20 bases separated the two germline ends. CDR3 residues: CASSSSGRGHRTDTQYF. For the CDR3, the DNA is TGTGCCAGCAGCTCATCCGGTCGGGGGCATAGGACAGATACGCAGTATTTT. The full variable domain, with the rest looked up from reference TRBV7-9 and TRBJ2-3, is DTGVSQNPRHKITKRGQNVTFRCDPISEHNRLYWYRQTLGQGPEFLTYFQNEAQLEKSRLLSDRFSAERPKGSFSTLEIQRTEQGDSAMYLCASSSSGRGHRTDTQYFGPGTRLTVL.

This clonotype was picked up many times. The V gene is TRBV7-2, the J gene TRBJ1-5, with unresolved D. CDR3 length equals 14 residues. Germline CDR1 is SGHTA and CDR2 is FQGNSA. Trimming stripped 3 bases from V and 2 bases from J, with 8 bases between. The CDR3 coding sequence is TGTGCCAGCAGCTTCATGGAGGGCAATCAGCCCCAGCATTTT. Protein product: CASSFMEGNQPQHF.

This clonotype was seen repeatedly, ten times or more. The chain joins TRBV4-2 to TRBJ1-2; 8 bases match TRBD1. CDR1 is LGHNA and CDR2 is YNFKEQ in the germline V gene. V was clipped by 1 base and J by 4 bases; unmatched bases: 29. The CDR3 covers 23 residues. The CDR3 region is CASSQGFLLSGYMAGGDIYGYTF. CDR3 bases: TGTGCCAGCAGCCAAGGCTTTTTATTGTCGGGATATATGGCAGGGGGCGACATCTATGGCTACACCTTC.

The table lists this clonotype with many counts. CDR3 loop: CASSYSSGLRTDTQYF. For the CDR3, the DNA is TGTGCCAGCAGTTACTCGAGCGGGCTCCGCACAGATACGCAGTATTTT. This chain joins TRBV6-5 and TRBJ2-3; D might be TRBD2 (6 bases). Trimming pared 0 bases from V and 1 base from J, leaving 11 bases between. This CDR3 spans 16 amino acids. Germline CDR1 is MNHEY and CDR2 is SVGAGI.

This clonotype was counted many times. The V gene is TRBV6-5, the J gene TRBJ2-7; no clear D. There are 16 residues in the CDR3. Germline V gene lookup returns CDR1 MNHEY and CDR2 SVGAGI. With 5 bases removed from V and 2 bases from J, the gap between germline ends came to 19 bases. The CDR3 DNA follows: TGTGCCAGCAGTCCTTCTCCAAACCGGGCGACCTACGAGCAGTACTTC. Protein: CASSPSPNRATYEQYF.

This clonotype was seen ten or more times. V and J are TRBV7-2 and TRBJ2-1; D is uncertain. The germline CDR1 and CDR2 sequences are SGHTA and FQGNSA. This CDR3 has 14 residues. V lost 0 bases and J 9 bases, leaving 12 bases between the germline ends. Written as DNA, the CDR3 is TGTGCCAGCAGCTTAGCCGGATCGACCATTGAGCAGTTCTTC. Translation: CASSLAGSTIEQFF. Using reference TRBV7-2 and TRBJ2-1 for the parts outside the CDR3, the full variable domain is GAGVSQSPSNKVTEKGKDVELRCDPISGHTALYWYRQSLGQGLEFLIYFQGNSAPDKSGLPSDRFSAERTGGSVSTLTIQRTQQEDSAVYLCASSLAGSTIEQFFGPGTRLTVL.

This clonotype was recorded at least ten times. J is TRBJ2-3 and V is TRBV7-2; 8 bases are shared with TRBD2. This CDR3 region has 14 residues. The germline gives CDR1 SGHTA, CDR2 FQGNSA. The junction had 5 bases not matched to a gene; V was cut back by 6 bases and J by 3 bases. In DNA, the CDR3 is TGTGCCAGCAGGATAACTAGCGGAACAGATACGCAGTATTTT. Amino acid sequence: CASRITSGTDTQYF. The full variable domain, with the rest looked up from reference TRBV7-2 and TRBJ2-3, is GAGVSQSPSNKVTEKGKDVELRCDPISGHTALYWYRQSLGQGLEFLIYFQGNSAPDKSGLPSDRFSAERTGGSVSTLTIQRTQQEDSAVYLCASRITSGTDTQYFGPGTRLTVL.

This clonotype appeared many times. The chain joins TRBV12-3 or TRBV12-4 to TRBJ2-2; D might be TRBD1 (6 bases). V was shortened by 11 bases and J by 3 bases, with 13 bases between the two germline ends. The CDR3 spans 13 residues. The DNA for the CDR3 is TGTGCCGCAAGCAGGGGAGACACCGGGGAGCTGTTTTTT. Translated, it gives CAASRGDTGELFF.

A remark on this clonotype: The junction differs from germline at one of its ends, possibly a read error. This chain links TRBV3-1 with TRBJ2-3; TRBD2 agrees at 11 bases. Germline CDR1 LGHDT, CDR2 YNNKEL (reference sequence). This CDR3 region has 17 residues. The chain's CDR3 is CASSPRGTSGTTDTHYF. CDR3 sequence (DNA): TGTGCCAGCAGCCCCCGGGGGACTAGCGGAACCACAGATACGCACTACTTT.